Reported below is one TCR beta chain. Its antigen is currently unknown. This entry is derived from a study of shared clonotypes between healthy human individuals. Study results and limitations: Generation probability values for non-shared clonotypes were lower than those for clonotypes shared by all four donors.

The data were produced by immunoSEQ multiplex PCR, yet TCRdb's version contains in-frame clones alone and is incomplete. The sample consists of 1.5 million to 2.5 million clones, about 95% of them appearing once. Positively selected for CCR7, the CD45RO-negative cells used as naive CD8 cells excluded terminally differentiated effector memory CD45RA+ cells. The sample taken for sequencing was naive CD8+ T cells sorted from blood. This clonotype was obtained from a man between 18 and 29 years old in good health.

The CDR3 is CASSPGLAPYEQYF. For the CDR3, the DNA is TGTGCCAGCAGCCCCGGACTAGCCCCCTACGAGCAGTACTTC. The chain employs TRBV13 and TRBJ2-7; TRBD2 aligns across 8 bases. In germline, CDR1 is PRHDT, CDR2 FYEKMQ (reference sequence). This CDR3 region has 14 residues. V gave up 5 bases and J gave up 2 bases; unmatched junction bases: 5.